Sequencing of this T cell receptor (beta chain) was carried out in a study of CD8+CD57+ T cells in acquired aplastic anemia. Turning to the study itself: DNA from sorted CD4+ and CD8+ cells averaged around 3.5 ug.

Sequenced patients had shown CD8+CD57+ cell expansion by flow cytometry. None of the patients had been given any therapy when their blood was sampled. General study results and limits: Patients and controls shared under 30 CD8+ CDR3 sequences, highly expressed in patients.

The length of the CDR3 is 16 residues. Looked up from germline, CDR1 is LNHNV and CDR2 is YYDKDF (reference sequence). J lost 7 bases, V lost 0 bases, and 7 bases had no gene match. Concerning this clonotype: What it recognizes is unknown.

For CDR3 and TCR beta VDJ profiling, genomic DNA was the template used. TCRdb recomputed calls from the reads with MiXCR, one row per CDR3 protein. Among about 190,000 distinct CDR3 sequences listed, approximately 50% were seen once. The sample was sorted CD4+, CD8+, or CD8+CD57+ T cells (not recorded which) from PBMCs. The receptor was derived from a human donor with aplastic anemia. This chain connects TRBV15 to TRBJ1-5, with 9 bases matching TRBD1. DNA for the CDR3: TGTGCCACCAGCAGAGATCTGGGACAGGGCCCACAGCCCCAGCATTTT. Translated: CATSRDLGQGPQPQHF.